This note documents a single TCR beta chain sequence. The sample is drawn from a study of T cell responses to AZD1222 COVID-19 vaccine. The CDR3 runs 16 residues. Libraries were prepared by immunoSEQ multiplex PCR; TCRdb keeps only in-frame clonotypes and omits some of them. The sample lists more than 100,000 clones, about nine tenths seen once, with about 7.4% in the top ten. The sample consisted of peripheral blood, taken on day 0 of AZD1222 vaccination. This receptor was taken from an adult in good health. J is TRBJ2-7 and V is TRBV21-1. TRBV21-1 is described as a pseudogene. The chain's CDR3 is CASNARWSRSAYEQYF. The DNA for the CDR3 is TGTGCCAGCAACGCCAGGTGGTCCAGGAGCGCCTACGAGCAGTACTTC.